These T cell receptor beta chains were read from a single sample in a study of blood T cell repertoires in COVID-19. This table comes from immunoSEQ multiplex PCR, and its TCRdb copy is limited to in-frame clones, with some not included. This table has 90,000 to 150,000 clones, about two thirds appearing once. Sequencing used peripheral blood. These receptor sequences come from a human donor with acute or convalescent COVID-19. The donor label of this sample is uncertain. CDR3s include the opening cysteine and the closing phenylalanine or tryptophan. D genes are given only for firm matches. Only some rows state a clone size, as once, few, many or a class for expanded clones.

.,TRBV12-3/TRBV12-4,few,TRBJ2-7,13,TGTGCCAGCAGTTCCCCACAGGGCTACGAGCAGTACTTC,CASSSPQGYEQYF
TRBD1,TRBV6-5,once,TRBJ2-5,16,TGTGCCAGCAGTTACTTCAGAGGACAGGGGCAAGAGACCCAGTACTTC,CASSYFRGQGQETQYF
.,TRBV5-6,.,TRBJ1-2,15,TGTGCCAGCAGCTTGGGTGGGGCAGCGAAATATGGCTACACCTTC,CASSLGGAAKYGYTF
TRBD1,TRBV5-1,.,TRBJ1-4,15,TGCGCCAGCAGCCCGACAGGGAGGTCGGATGAAAAACTGTTTTTT,CASSPTGRSDEKLFF
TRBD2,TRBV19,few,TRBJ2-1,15,TGTGCCAGTAGTATAACTAGCGGGGGCCCCAATGAGCAGTTCTTC,CASSITSGGPNEQFF
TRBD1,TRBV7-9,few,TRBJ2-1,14,TGTGCCAGCAGCTTAGAGGACAGGGTAAATGAGCAGTTCTTC,CASSLEDRVNEQFF
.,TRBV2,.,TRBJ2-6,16,TGTGCCAGCAGACCCCGGACTCCTTCTGGGGCCAACGTCCTGACTTTC,CASRPRTPSGANVLTF
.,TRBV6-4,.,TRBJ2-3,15,TGTGCCAGCAGTGTGTCCGGGGAGGGCACAGATACGCAGTATTTT,CASSVSGEGTDTQYF
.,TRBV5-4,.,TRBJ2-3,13,TGTGCCAGCAGTTTGCTAGCCGCAGATACGCAGTATTTT,CASSLLAADTQYF
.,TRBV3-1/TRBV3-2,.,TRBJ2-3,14,TGTGCCAGCAGCCAAATGGCCCGCACAGATACGCAGTATTTT,CASSQMARTDTQYF
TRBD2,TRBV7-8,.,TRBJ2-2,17,TGTGCCAGCAGCTCGTATCGGGAGGGGGGTCGTACCGGGGAGCTGTTTTTT,CASSSYREGGRTGELFF
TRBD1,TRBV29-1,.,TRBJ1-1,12,TGCAGCGATGGGACAGAGAACACTGAAGCTTTCTTT,CSDGTENTEAFF
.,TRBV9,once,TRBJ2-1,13,TGTGCCAGCAGCCCCAATAGCTTCAATGAGCAGTTCTTC,CASSPNSFNEQFF
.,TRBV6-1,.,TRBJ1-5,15,TGTGCCAGCAGTGAAGTCGGGGGAGGAAATCAGCCCCAGCATTTT,CASSEVGGGNQPQHF
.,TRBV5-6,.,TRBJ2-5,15,TGTGCCAGCAGCCCAGGGCCCGCGGTAAAAGAGACCCAGTACTTC,CASSPGPAVKETQYF
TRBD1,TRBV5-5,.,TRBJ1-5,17,TGTGCCAGCAGCTTGGGAACAGGGGGCTGGGACAATCAGCCCCAGCATTTT,CASSLGTGGWDNQPQHF
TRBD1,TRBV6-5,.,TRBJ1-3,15,TGTGCCAGCAGAATACAGGGGGGCTCTGGAAACACCATATATTTT,CASRIQGGSGNTIYF
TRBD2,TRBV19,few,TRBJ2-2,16,TGTGCCAGTAGTATAGGGAAGCGGGGGGGCTTCGGGGAGCTGTTTTTT,CASSIGKRGGFGELFF
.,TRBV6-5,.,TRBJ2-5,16,TGTGCCAGCAGTTACTCGCAACCCTCGGGGCAAGAGACCCAGTACTTC,CASSYSQPSGQETQYF
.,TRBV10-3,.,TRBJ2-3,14,TGTGCCATCAGTGAGTGGGGCAGCCCAGATACGCAGTATTTT,CAISEWGSPDTQYF
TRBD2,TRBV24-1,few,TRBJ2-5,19,TGTGCCACCAGTGATTTACCCCCCTATGGGCGGGGGATGGAAGAGACCCAGTACTTC,CATSDLPPYGRGMEETQYF
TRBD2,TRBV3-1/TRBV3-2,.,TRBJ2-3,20,TGTGCCAGCAGCCAAGATTGGCGGGGGGGCGGTAGAATAGGGACAGATACGCAGTATTTT,CASSQDWRGGGRIGTDTQYF
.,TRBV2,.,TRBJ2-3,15,TGTGCCAGCACCCTGCCGACATATAGCACAGATACGCAGTATTTT,CASTLPTYSTDTQYF
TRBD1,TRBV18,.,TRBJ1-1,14,TGTGCCAGCTCAGCGACAGGGATGAACACTGAAGCTTTCTTT,CASSATGMNTEAFF
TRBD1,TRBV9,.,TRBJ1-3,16,TGTGCCAGCAGCGATCCAGGGGGCGGCTCTGGAAACACCATATATTTT,CASSDPGGGSGNTIYF
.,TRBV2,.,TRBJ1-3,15,TGTGCCAGCAGTGAGAGCGCCAGGGTCGGAAACACCATATATTTT,CASSESARVGNTIYF
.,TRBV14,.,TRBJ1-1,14,TGTGCCAGCAGCCAAGCAGGGATGAACACTGAAGCTTTCTTT,CASSQAGMNTEAFF
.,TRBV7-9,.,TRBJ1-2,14,TGTGCCAGCAGCAAGGACATTTCGGTATCGGGCTACACCTTC,CASSKDISVSGYTF
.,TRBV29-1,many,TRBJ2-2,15,TGCAGCGCGCGGAGCCATCTCGGAGGGACCGGGGAGCTGTTTTTT,CSARSHLGGTGELFF
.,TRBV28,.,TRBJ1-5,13,TGTGCCAGCAGACGGGACAACAATCAGCCCCAGCATTTT,CASRRDNNQPQHF
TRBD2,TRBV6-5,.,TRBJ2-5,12,TGTGCCAGCAGTTATGGGCGGGGGGGCTGGTACTTC,CASSYGRGGWYF
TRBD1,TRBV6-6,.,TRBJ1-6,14,TGTGCCAGCAGGGCCGCGACAGGGGCCTCACCCCTCCACTTT,CASRAATGASPLHF
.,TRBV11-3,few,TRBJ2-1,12,TGTGCCAGCAAGGGCAGGGGAGATGAGCAGTTCTTC,CASKGRGDEQFF
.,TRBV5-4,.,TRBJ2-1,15,TGTGCCAGCAGCTTGGGACAGGCTAACTACAATGAGCAGTTCTTC,CASSLGQANYNEQFF
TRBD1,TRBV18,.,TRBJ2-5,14,TGTGCCAGCTCACCAGGACAGGCTATAGAGACCCAGTACTTC,CASSPGQAIETQYF
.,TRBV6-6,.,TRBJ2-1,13,TGTGCCAGCCGAGGAGGCTCCTACAATGAGCAGTTCTTC,CASRGGSYNEQFF
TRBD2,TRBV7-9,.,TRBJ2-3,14,TGTGCCAGCAGCTGGGCTAGCGGGGGAGATACGCAGTATTTT,CASSWASGGDTQYF
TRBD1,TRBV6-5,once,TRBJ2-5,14,TGTGCCAGCAGTCCAGGGGGCTTCGAGGAGACCCAGTACTTC,CASSPGGFEETQYF
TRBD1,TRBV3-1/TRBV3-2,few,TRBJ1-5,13,TGTGCCAGCAGCCATCCAGGGGGCCCGCCCCAGCATTTT,CASSHPGGPPQHF
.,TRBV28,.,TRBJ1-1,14,TGTGCCAGCAGTTACTACAGGGTGGGGACTGAAGCTTTCTTT,CASSYYRVGTEAFF
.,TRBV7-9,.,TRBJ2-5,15,TGTGCCAGCAGCTTAGAACGAAGCGGGCAAGAGACCCAGTACTTC,CASSLERSGQETQYF
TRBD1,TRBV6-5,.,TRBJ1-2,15,TGTGCCAGCAGTTATTTCCAGGGGGGAGGCTATGGCTACACCTTC,CASSYFQGGGYGYTF
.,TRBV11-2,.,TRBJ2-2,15,TGTGCCAGCAGCTTCTCGCGGGGGAACACCGGGGAGCTGTTTTTT,CASSFSRGNTGELFF
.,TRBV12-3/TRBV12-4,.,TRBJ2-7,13,TGTGCCAGCAGTTCCGGGGACTCCTACGAGCAGTACTTC,CASSSGDSYEQYF
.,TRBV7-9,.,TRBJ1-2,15,TGTGCCAGCAGCTTAGATGGCAGGTCTAACTATGGCTACACCTTC,CASSLDGRSNYGYTF
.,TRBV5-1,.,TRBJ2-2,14,TGCGCCAGCAGACGACAGTCGAACACCGGGGAGCTGTTTTTT,CASRRQSNTGELFF
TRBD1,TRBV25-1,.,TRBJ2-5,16,TGTGCCAGCAGTGATCCGGACAGGGCCCTCCAAGAGACCCAGTACTTC,CASSDPDRALQETQYF
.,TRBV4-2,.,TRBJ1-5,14,TGTGCCAGCAGCCAAGACTCCCCTGGGCGGCCCCAGCATTTT,CASSQDSPGRPQHF
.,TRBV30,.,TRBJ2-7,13,TGTGCCGGGGGACCGACTTTTTCCTACGAGCAGTACTTC,CAGGPTFSYEQYF
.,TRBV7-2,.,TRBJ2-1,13,TGTGCCAGCAGCTTATTTGGGGCCAATGAGCAGTTCTTC,CASSLFGANEQFF
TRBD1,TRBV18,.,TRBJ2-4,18,TGTGCCAGCTCATCAGGGGATAGGGACAGACTAGCCAAAAACATTCAGTACTTC,CASSSGDRDRLAKNIQYF
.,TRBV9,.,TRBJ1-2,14,TGTGCCAGCAGCGTAGATGGAGCCACATATGGCTACACCTTC,CASSVDGATYGYTF
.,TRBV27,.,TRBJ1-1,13,TGTGCCAGCAGTCCTACAGGGCGGACTGAAGCTTTCTTT,CASSPTGRTEAFF
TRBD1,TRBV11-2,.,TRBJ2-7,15,TGTGCCAGCAGCTTAGGGGACAGCTCCTTTTACGAGCAGTACTTC,CASSLGDSSFYEQYF
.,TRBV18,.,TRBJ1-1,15,TGTGCCAGCTCTGAATCGGGGGTAGCTACCACTGAAGCTTTCTTT,CASSESGVATTEAFF
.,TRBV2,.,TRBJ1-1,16,TGTGCCAGCAGTGAAGCGCCCTACTCCGAGAGGACTGAAGCTTTCTTT,CASSEAPYSERTEAFF
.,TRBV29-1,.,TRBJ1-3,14,TGCAGCGTTGAAGATCGGGGGGAAGGAAACACCATATATTTT,CSVEDRGEGNTIYF